This T cell receptor (beta chain) stems from a study of blood T cell repertoires in COVID-19. Many counts were recorded for this clone. The V gene end was trimmed by 2 bases and the J gene end by 6 bases; junction bases not matched to a gene: 5. The CDR3 runs to 13 residues. Looked up from germline, CDR1 is SGDLS and CDR2 is YYNGEE. Libraries were prepared by immunoSEQ multiplex PCR; TCRdb keeps only in-frame clonotypes and omits some of them. The profile shows some 460,000 clones, around 89% of them singletons. This chain connects TRBV9 to TRBJ2-7, with 7 positions matching TRBD2. Sequenced input: peripheral blood. The TCR sequence derives from a woman younger than 45 with acute or convalescent COVID-19. This CDR3 reads CASSVSGGSEQYF. Here the CDR3 DNA reads TGTGCCAGCAGCGTTTCGGGGGGAAGCGAGCAGTACTTC.